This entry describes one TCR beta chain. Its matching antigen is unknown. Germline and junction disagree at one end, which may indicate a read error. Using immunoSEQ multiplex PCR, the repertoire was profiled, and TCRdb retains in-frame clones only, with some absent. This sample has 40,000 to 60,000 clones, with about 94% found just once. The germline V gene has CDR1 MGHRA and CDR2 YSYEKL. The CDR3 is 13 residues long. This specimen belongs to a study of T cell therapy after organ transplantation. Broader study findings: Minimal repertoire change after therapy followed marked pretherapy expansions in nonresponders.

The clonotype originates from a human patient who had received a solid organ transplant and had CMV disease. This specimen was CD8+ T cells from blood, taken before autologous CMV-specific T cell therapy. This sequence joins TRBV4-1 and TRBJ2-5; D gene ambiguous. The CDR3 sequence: CASSQGIGSHPDF. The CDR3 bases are TGCGCCAGCAGCCAAGGAATAGGGTCCCATCCGGACTTC.